This passage covers 30 T cell receptor beta chains from one sample sequenced in a study of tumor-infiltrating lymphocytes in primary liver carcinoma. Germline DNA was also extracted, while the blood RNA originated from unsorted whole blood. Total RNA amounting to 500 ng was the source from which TCR beta cDNA was made with a constant-region primer. Libraries for TCR beta were built through three nested multiplex PCR rounds, which together made up a slightly modified ARM-PCR procedure. PCR rounds one and two used TRBV1-TRBV30 forward primers with a C-beta reverse primer for 9 to 10 cycles each. TCRdb ran MiXCR on the multiplex PCR reads and lists one entry per CDR3 protein. The profile shows over 250,000 distinct CDR3 sequences, roughly 60% of them singletons. The source material was peripheral blood. Every receptor here comes from a woman aged 30 to 39 with primary liver carcinoma and hepatitis B virus infection.

Regarding this clonotype: Possible read error: a much larger clone is one base away. This chain uses TRBV5-5 with TRBJ1-6; 7 bases line up with TRBD1. Unmatched junction bases numbered 6, after V lost 2 bases and J lost 7 bases. The CDR3 runs 15 residues. CDR1 and CDR2 (germline): SGHKS, YYEKEE (reference sequence). The DNA of the CDR3 is TGTGCCAGCAGCTTCAAGGGGACAGAGAATTCACCCCTCCACTTT. Amino acid sequence: CASSFKGTENSPLHF.

The chain carries TRBV28 and TRBJ2-7; 12 nucleotides agree with TRBD2. CDR3 length: 18 amino acids. Trimming at V came to 6 bases and at J to 7 bases, leaving 19 bases not matched to a gene. CDR1 is MDHEN, CDR2 SYDVKM, per germline. CDR3 residues: CASRMWNRRLAGVREQYF. The DNA of the CDR3 is TGTGCCAGCAGAATGTGGAACAGAAGACTAGCGGGAGTCCGAGAGCAGTACTTC.

In the case of this clonotype: A junction boundary mismatches the germline segment, possibly from a read error. The gene calls are TRBV4-1 and TRBJ1-5; D is unclear. The length of the CDR3 is 13 residues. Germline V lookup: CDR1 MGHRA, CDR2 YSYEKL. In DNA form, the CDR3 reads TGCGCCAGCGGCCAAGTGGGTTTTCCGCCCCAGCATTTT. Translation gives CASGQVGFPPQHF.

In regard to this clonotype: A much larger clonotype is one base distant, so this may be a read error. This chain links TRBV6-6 with TRBJ1-3; 7 nucleotides align to TRBD1. This CDR3 has 15 amino acids. CDR1 and CDR2 from the germline V gene are MNHNY and SVGAGI (reference sequence). The CDR3 coding sequence is TGTGGCAGCAGTGCGGCGACAGGGTTCGGAAACACCATATATTTT. Protein: CGSSAATGFGNTIYF.

Worth noting for this clonotype: The germline gene is not matched at one end of the junction; a read error may be the cause. The chain links TRBV12-3 or TRBV12-4 to TRBJ2-4, with D maybe TRBD1 (5 bases). CDR3 size: 17 residues. CDR3 DNA sequence: TGTGCCAGGAGTTTTCATGACAGTTCTCCGTCACAAAACATTCAGTACTTC. Its protein product is CARSFHDSSPSQNIQYF.

This clonotype was observed at least ten times. V usage is TRBV29-1 and J usage is TRBJ2-7; 9 nucleotides agree with TRBD2. This CDR3 comprises 14 residues. The V gene end was trimmed by 5 bases and the J gene end by 4 bases; junction bases not matched to a gene: 9. Germline lookup yields CDR1 SQVTM and CDR2 ANQGSEA. CDR3 nucleotides: TGCAGCGTTTATAGCGGGAGAAGTGTATACGAGCAGTACTTC. It encodes CSVYSGRSVYEQYF.

J is TRBJ2-1 and V is TRBV6-2 or TRBV6-3; D not certain. Trimming shortened V by 2 bases and J by 8 bases, and 7 bases separated the two germline ends. There are 12 residues in the CDR3. In germline, CDR1 is MNHEY, CDR2 SVGEGT. The CDR3 spells CASSYGVDEQFF. The CDR3 nucleotides read TGTGCCAGCAGTTACGGAGTCGATGAGCAGTTCTTC.

The chain uses TRBV11-2 and TRBJ2-1; 9 nucleotides agree with TRBD2. Germline values: CDR1 SGHAT, CDR2 FQNNGV. This CDR3 has 20 amino acids. The ends lost 9 bases at V and 4 bases at J; junction bases unmatched: 25. CDR3 amino acids: CASTRLPRDTSGRSYNEQFF. CDR3 nucleotide sequence: TGTGCCAGTACCAGACTCCCCCGGGACACTAGCGGGCGTTCTTACAATGAGCAGTTCTTC.

Concerning this clonotype: Given a much more abundant clone one base away, this may be a read error. CDR3 sequence: CTSSLGGEKIEKLFF. DNA of the CDR3: TGTACCAGCAGCTTAGGAGGGGAAAAGATTGAAAAACTGTTTTTT. The chain has TRBV7-9 and TRBJ1-4, with D possibly matching TRBD1 (5 bases). The CDR3 is made up of 15 amino acids. The germline CDR1 and CDR2 sequences are SEHNR and FQNEAQ (reference sequence).

This clonotype was counted a few times. J is TRBJ2-3 and V is TRBV7-2; tentatively, D is TRBD1 (5 bases). The CDR3 totals 15 residues. V dropped 1 base and J dropped 1 base, with 9 bases sitting between them. Looked up from germline, CDR1 is SGHTA and CDR2 is FQGNSA. The CDR3 here is CASSLDRSGTDTQYF. CDR3 sequence (DNA): TGTGCCAGCAGCTTAGACAGGTCTGGCACAGATACGCAGTATTTT.

V is TRBV7-8 and J is TRBJ2-1; 7 bases map to TRBD2. Germline assignment: CDR1 SGHVS and CDR2 FQNEAQ. This CDR3 spans 16 amino acids. V lost 2 bases, J lost 4 bases, and 8 bases stayed unmatched. In DNA form, the CDR3 reads TGTGCCAGCAGCTTATTTGTGAGTAGCGGGTACAATGAGCAGTTCTTC. Translation gives CASSLFVSSGYNEQFF.

The chain joins TRBV11-2 to TRBJ2-7; D call uncertain. CDR3 length: 15 amino acids. In germline, CDR1 is SGHAT, CDR2 FQNNGV. Between the trimmed V and J ends, which lost 5 bases and 2 bases, there was a span of 16 bases. The DNA for the CDR3 is TGTGCCAGCAGCACTCCTGGGATGGGTACCTACGAGCAGTACTTC. Amino acid sequence: CASSTPGMGTYEQYF.

This clonotype turned up a few times. The chain combines TRBV12-3 or TRBV12-4 with TRBJ2-1; D perhaps matches TRBD2 (5 bases). The CDR3 loop spans 14 amino acids. V was pared by 6 bases and J by 9 bases, with 18 bases between. CDR3 residues: CASSKSGWSSEQFF. CDR3 in DNA: TGTGCCAGCAGCAAAAGCGGTTGGAGCAGTGAGCAGTTCTTC.

Remarks on this clonotype: Just one base apart from a much larger clone, this may be a read error. The chain combines TRBV29-1 with TRBJ2-2; a weak D match, TRBD1 (6 bases). The V end was cut by 6 bases, the J end by 5 bases, with 22 bases between. The CDR3 covers 16 residues. Germline CDR1 reads SQVTM; CDR2 reads ANQGSEA. CDR3 bases: TGCAGCGTCCTTCGTCCGGACAGAACTGGAACCGGGGAGCTGTTTTTT. This codes for CSVLRPDRTGTGELFF.

This clonotype has ten or more counts. CDR3 in amino acids: CASSLDPQGHWVREQYF. The DNA for the CDR3 is TGTGCCAGCAGCTTAGACCCCCAGGGACACTGGGTTCGCGAGCAGTACTTC. The chain carries TRBV11-2 and TRBJ2-7; perhaps TRBD1 as D (6 bases). This CDR3 has 17 amino acids. V was pared by 0 bases and J by 6 bases, with 21 bases between. Germline CDR1 is SGHAT and CDR2 is FQNNGV.

As for this clonotype: At one boundary the junction diverges from the germline segment, which might be a read error. The chain joins TRBV6-2 or TRBV6-3 to TRBJ1-2; D is undetermined. The CDR3 sequence is 15 residues long. CDR1 and CDR2 from the germline V gene are MNHEY and SVGEGT. The chain's CDR3 is CVSSYEGELHRGYTF. DNA for the CDR3: TGTGTCAGCAGTTACGAGGGAGAACTCCATAGAGGCTACACCTTC.

This clonotype was observed a handful of times. This chain joins TRBV10-3 and TRBJ2-3; 12 nucleotides match TRBD2. Looked up from germline, CDR1 is ENHRY and CDR2 is SYGVKD. The CDR3 spans 18 residues. V lost 1 base to trimming and J lost 2 bases; unmatched junction nucleotides: 7. The DNA of the CDR3 is TGTGCCATCAGTGAGTTAAGGGCTAGCGGGAGGGCCACAGATACGCAGTATTTT. Translation: CAISELRASGRATDTQYF.

For this clonotype: The junction and the germline gene differ at one end; a read error may be behind it. The rearrangement joins TRBV6-6 to TRBJ2-1; D perhaps matches TRBD2 (5 bases). In germline, CDR1 is MNHNY, CDR2 SVGAGI (reference sequence). This CDR3 has 15 residues. The CDR3 sequence is CVSSPTRRIYNEQFF. The CDR3 nucleotides read TGTGTCAGCAGCCCTACTAGGAGAATCTACAATGAGCAGTTCTTC.

With respect to this clonotype: At one boundary the junction diverges from the germline segment, which might be a read error. The chain joins TRBV9 to TRBJ2-7; a possible D gene is TRBD2 (5 bases). Germline CDR1 and CDR2: SGDLS and YYNGEE. CDR3 length equals 12 residues. In DNA, the CDR3 is TGTGCCAGCGGGAACCGAACGGAGGAGCAATACTTC. It codes for CASGNRTEEQYF.

As to this clonotype: The junction and the germline gene differ at one end; a read error may be behind it. The V gene is TRBV6-2 or TRBV6-3, the J gene TRBJ1-1; D unresolved. The CDR3 is made up of 15 amino acids. Germline V lookup: CDR1 MNHEY, CDR2 SVGEGT. The CDR3 nucleotides read TGTGCCAGCAGTTCTTACTCCCCCACGAACACTGAAGCTCTCTTT. It is translated as CASSSYSPTNTEALF.

The sample holds a few counts of this clonotype. The genes are TRBV7-9 and TRBJ2-1; maybe TRBD2 (7 bases). This CDR3 spans 14 amino acids. Trimming took off 5 bases at V and 3 bases at J, with 11 bases between the two ends. CDR1 SEHNR and CDR2 FQNEAQ come from the germline V gene (reference sequence). The CDR3 reads CASSPGGGYNEQFF. The CDR3, as DNA: TGTGCCAGCAGCCCGGGGGGCGGCTACAATGAGCAGTTCTTC.

To note about this clonotype: This may stem from a read error, because a much larger clone lies one nucleotide away. The V gene is TRBV4-2, the J gene TRBJ1-2; tentative D call: TRBD1 (5 bases). This CDR3 is 15 amino acids long. Germline assignment: CDR1 LGHNA and CDR2 YNFKEQ. Between the trimmed V and J ends, which lost 2 bases and 4 bases, there was a span of 14 bases. CDR3 loop: CASSQRTGTSYGYTF. The CDR3 DNA is TGTGCCAGCAGCCAACGAACCGGGACCAGCTATGGCTACACCTTC.

A note on this clonotype: This clone may be a read error of a much larger clone one base away. The rearrangement uses TRBV29-1 and TRBJ2-7; D not resolved. In germline, CDR1 is SQVTM, CDR2 ANQGSEA. The CDR3 consists of 13 residues. CDR3 sequence: CSVGDSRSYGQYF. The DNA of the CDR3 is TGCAGCGTTGGTGACTCCCGATCCTACGGGCAGTACTTC.

J is TRBJ2-5 and V is TRBV7-9; a possible D gene is TRBD1 (5 bases). The germline V gene has CDR1 SEHNR and CDR2 FQNEAQ (reference sequence). Trimming removed 5 bases from V and 2 bases from J, with 12 bases in between. The CDR3 consists of 14 residues. The CDR3, as DNA: TGTGCCAGCAGCCTACAAGACAGACAAGAGACCCAGTACTTC. This sequence encodes CASSLQDRQETQYF.

On this clonotype: The conserved phenylalanine or tryptophan is not found at the CDR3 terminus, so this likely reflects a read error. The chain couples TRBV29-1 to TRBJ1-1, with TRBD1 identical over 9 bases. V shed 1 base and J 8 bases; nucleotides not matched to a gene: 5. The CDR3 consists of 13 residues. From germline, CDR1 is SQVTM and CDR2 ANQGSEA. CDR3 amino acids: CSVEGGTGTEAFY. CDR3 coding DNA: TGCAGCGTTGAAGGGGGGACAGGGACGGAAGCTTTCTAT.

This chain links TRBV12-3 or TRBV12-4 with TRBJ2-1; D remains ambiguous. CDR3 size: 14 residues. With 10 bases removed from V and 0 bases from J, the gap between germline ends came to 13 bases. The CDR3, as DNA: TGTGCCATCGCCGAAGTCAGCTCCTACAATGAGCAGTTCTTC. It is translated as CAIAEVSSYNEQFF.

Turning to this clonotype: Mismatch with germline at one junction end may stem from a read error. The chain has TRBV4-1 and TRBJ2-1, with D tentatively TRBD1 (5 bases). Germline CDR1 is MGHRA and CDR2 is YSYEKL. The CDR3 covers 15 residues. The CDR3 DNA reads TGCGCCAGCACCCAAGAGTGGTACAGGTACAATGAGCAGTTCTTC. Its translation: CASTQEWYRYNEQFF.

Concerning this clonotype itself: The junction and the germline gene differ at one end; a read error may be behind it. The rearrangement links TRBV6-2 or TRBV6-3 to TRBJ2-1; D remains ambiguous. Per germline, CDR1 MNHEY and CDR2 SVGEGT. The CDR3 extends over 11 amino acids. CDR3 loop: CASSQPNEKFF. The CDR3 region has the DNA TGTGCCAGCAGCCAGCCGAATGAGAAGTTCTTC.

A few counts support this clonotype. Just one base apart from a much larger clone, this may be a read error. The chain carries TRBV6-5 and TRBJ2-7, with 13 bases that match TRBD2. CDR3 size: 15 residues. The germline V gene encodes CDR1 MNHEY and CDR2 SVGAGI. The CDR3 coding sequence is TGTGCCGGCAGTTACGGTGGACTAGCGGGAGACGAGCAGTACTTC. Amino acid sequence: CAGSYGGLAGDEQYF.

As to this clonotype: A much larger clonotype is one base distant, so this may be a read error. The rearrangement links TRBV11-2 to TRBJ1-1, with D uncertain. CDR1 and CDR2 from the germline V gene are SGHAT and FQNNGV. The CDR3 covers 12 residues. The CDR3 reads CTGSLNLPEAFF. As DNA, the CDR3 is TGTACCGGCAGCTTAAACCTTCCTGAAGCTTTCTTT.